This T cell receptor beta chain was recovered during a study of blood T cell repertoires in COVID-19. Study-level background: Donors in the United States, Italy and Spain gave samples during acute or convalescent COVID-19.

CDR3 size: 15 residues. Trimming removed 6 bases at V and 8 bases at J, with 18 bases between. Germline V gene data show CDR1 as SGDLS and CDR2 as YYNGEE. As processed by the authors: Using reference gene primer amplification, nucleated cell counts were estimated. Using immunoSEQ multiplex PCR, the repertoire was profiled, and TCRdb retains in-frame clones only, with some absent. V and J calls and clone size are those listed in that table; D and trimming were worked out from the DNA. This sample carries about 190,000 clones, 70% to 90% of them seen once, and the ten largest clones take about 5%. This receptor was taken from a woman aged 80 or over with acute or convalescent COVID-19. Sequenced material: peripheral blood. The chain employs TRBV9 and TRBJ1-6; D unclear. CDR3 region: CASTPGIGKDSPLHF. CDR3 DNA sequence: TGTGCCAGCACCCCGGGGATTGGAAAAGATTCACCCCTCCACTTT.